Below, 8 T cell receptor beta chains from the same sample are listed, as sequenced in a study of OX40 agonist ivuxolimab in advanced cancers. Using immunoSEQ multiplex PCR, the repertoire was profiled, and TCRdb retains in-frame clones only, with some absent. The data hold more than 85,000 clones, with roughly nine tenths observed a single time. The starting material was CD4+ or CD8+ T cells sorted from blood, obtained in a trial of the OX40 agonist ivuxolimab. The source of these receptors is an adult with an advanced solid tumor such as melanoma, head and neck, liver or kidney cancer.

In DNA form, the CDR3 reads TGTGCCAGCAGTTTAAGGCCCTCGTTCTACGAGCAGTACTTC. Translating gives CASSLRPSFYEQYF. V and J are TRBV27 and TRBJ2-7, with D hard to call. The CDR3 totals 14 residues. Per the germline V gene, CDR1 is MNHEY and CDR2 is SMNVEV (reference sequence). The germline V and J ends were trimmed by 2 bases and 3 bases, with 11 bases remaining between them.

The chain is built from TRBV28 and TRBJ1-2, with 9 bases identical to TRBD1. The CDR3 is 15 residues long. In germline, CDR1 is MDHEN, CDR2 SYDVKM. Trimming removed 4 bases from V and 3 bases from J; junction bases left unmatched: 6. CDR3 sequence (DNA): TGTGCCAGCAGTTCACAGGGGGCGAGTTACTATGGCTACACCTTC. This gives the protein CASSSQGASYYGYTF.

The chain carries TRBV7-2 and TRBJ1-2; D is undetermined. The CDR3 totals 13 residues. V was cut by 7 bases and J by 7 bases, with 16 bases left in between. The germline V gene encodes CDR1 SGHTA and CDR2 FQGNSA. The CDR3, as DNA: TGTGCCAGCACCGAACTGGCATCCTCTGGCTACACCTTC. This encodes CASTELASSGYTF.

The J gene is TRBJ2-2, the V gene TRBV4-1; tentative D call: TRBD2 (5 bases). Looked up from germline, CDR1 is MGHRA and CDR2 is YSYEKL. The CDR3 length is 18 residues. The germline V and J ends were trimmed by 4 bases and 5 bases, with 23 bases remaining between them. For the CDR3, the DNA is TGCGCCAGCAGCCTAAGACCGGACGGGCGCGGCGGGACCGGGGAGCTGTTTTTT. This encodes CASSLRPDGRGGTGELFF.

This rearrangement joins TRBV6-5 to TRBJ2-1; D gene ambiguous. V was trimmed by 2 bases and J by 1 base, leaving 9 bases between them. CDR3 length equals 15 residues. CDR1 and CDR2 from the germline V gene are MNHEY and SVGAGI. The CDR3 DNA is TGTGCCAGCAGTTACCTGCCGGTGTCCTACAATGAGCAGTTCTTC. The encoded protein is CASSYLPVSYNEQFF.

The rearrangement links TRBV4-1 to TRBJ1-5; D possibly corresponds to TRBD1 (6 bases). Germline CDR1 MGHRA, CDR2 YSYEKL. The V gene lost 0 bases and the J gene lost 5 bases, with 14 bases spanning the gap. The CDR3 is 16 amino acids. CDR3 sequence (DNA): TGCGCCAGCAGCCAAGAACCGGGGGCGATTGATCAGCCCCAGCATTTT. This encodes CASSQEPGAIDQPQHF.

The chain links TRBV4-2 to TRBJ2-1; D uncertain. V lost 5 bases, J lost 3 bases, and 8 bases lay in between. This CDR3 is 13 amino acids long. The germline CDR1 and CDR2 sequences are LGHNA and YNFKEQ. The CDR3 reads CASSSRVYNEQFF. For the CDR3, the DNA is TGTGCCAGCAGCTCCCGTGTCTACAATGAGCAGTTCTTC.

This clone was detected only once. The chain carries TRBV25-1 and TRBJ1-4; unclear D gene. Trimming took off 2 bases at V and 0 bases at J, with 10 bases between the two ends. The CDR3 is 16 residues long. Germline CDR1 MGHDK, CDR2 SYGVNS. The CDR3, as DNA: TGTGCCAGCAGTGAAACTCTTTTGGCAACTAATGAAAAACTGTTTTTT. It translates to CASSETLLATNEKLFF.